This is a list of T cell receptor beta chains from one sample in a study of T-cell reconstitution after alpha-beta-depleted transplantation in children. TCRdb re-called the PCR reads through MiXCR, storing one row per CDR3 protein. The data show a few hundred thousand distinct CDR3 sequences, with about a quarter seen just once and 35% to 40% held by the top ten. Source: PBMCs, taken before TCRalphabeta/CD19-depleted stem cell transplant. These receptor sequences come from a boy under two years old with Wiskott-Aldrich syndrome, due to receive a stem cell transplant. CDR3s include the opening cysteine and the closing phenylalanine or tryptophan. The D gene is left open where the match is weak. Size is stated for part of the rows, as once, few or many counts, or as a class when the clone is expanded.

>TRBJ2-1|few|-|TRBV3-1
TGTGCCAGCAGTTGGGAAGGGCGGGGCCTCTACAATGAGCAGTTCTTC
CASSWEGRGLYNEQFF
>TRBJ1-1|-|-|TRBV20-1
TGCAGTGGTCGTAGGACAGTCGAAGCTTTCTTT
CSGRRTVEAFF
>TRBJ2-3|-|-|TRBV7-9
TGTGCCAGCAGCTTAGCGGGAGCCGGGGAAGATACGCAGTATTTT
CASSLAGAGEDTQYF
>TRBJ2-1|few|TRBD2|TRBV5-6
TGTGCCAGCAGCCGGGAGGGGGCTAGCGGGAGTACCGATGAGCAGTTCTTC
CASSREGASGSTDEQFF
>TRBJ1-5|few|-|TRBV3-1
TGTGCCAGCAGCAATGGGGTCAATCAGCCCCAGCATTTT
CASSNGVNQPQHF
>TRBJ2-5|-|TRBD2|TRBV2
TGTGCCAGCAGTGATAGGAGGGAGGGGGAGACCCAGTACTTC
CASSDRREGETQYF
>TRBJ2-7|many|TRBD1|TRBV7-2
TGTGCCAGCAGCTTAGACTGGGGACAGAGCTCCTACGAGCAGTACTTC
CASSLDWGQSSYEQYF
>TRBJ2-3|-|TRBD2|TRBV5-1
TGCGCCAGCAGCCCAGTAAAAAAGCGGGACTCAGATACGCAGTATTTT
CASSPVKKRDSDTQYF
>TRBJ2-1|few|-|TRBV10-3
TGTGCCATCAGTATCGCTGGTGGCGATGAGCAGTTCTTC
CAISIAGGDEQFF
>TRBJ1-2|few|-|TRBV4-2
TGTGCCAGCAGCCGAGACAGGATGGCCAGGGAAGGCTACACCTTC
CASSRDRMAREGYTF
>TRBJ2-2|few|TRBD2|TRBV20-1
TGCAGTGCTAGACTATGGACTAGCGGGACGCGCACCGGGGAGCTGTTTTTT
CSARLWTSGTRTGELFF
>TRBJ2-1|-|TRBD1|TRBV7-3
TGTGCCAGCAGGGGGGGAGGGACAGGGGCGGCAAGGGAGCAGTTCTTC
CASRGGGTGAAREQFF
>TRBJ1-2|-|TRBD1|TRBV11-2
TGTGCCAGCAGCGCCGGAGGGGGCTGGGGCTACACCTTC
CASSAGGGWGYTF
>TRBJ2-3|-|-|TRBV30
TGTGCCTGGAGTCCATATGGGGGCAGAACAGATACGCAGTATTTT
CAWSPYGGRTDTQYF
>TRBJ2-7|-|TRBD2|TRBV7-6
TGTGCCAGCAGCTTATATTCCGGGACTAGCAACGAGCAGTACTTC
CASSLYSGTSNEQYF
>TRBJ2-7|few|-|TRBV5-1
TGCGCCAGCAGCCTGGACGTAATCTACGAGCAGTACTTC
CASSLDVIYEQYF
>TRBJ2-1|-|TRBD2|TRBV30
TGTGCCTGGAGTGTAGGTAGCGGGCTTTACAATGAGCAGTTCTTC
CAWSVGSGLYNEQFF
>TRBJ1-2|few|TRBD1|TRBV5-1
TGCGCCAGCAGCTTATGGGACAGGGGGAATCCCTATGGCTACACCTTC
CASSLWDRGNPYGYTF
>TRBJ1-2|-|-|TRBV29-1
TGCAGCGCCGGGGACACGAGCTATGGCTACACCTTC
CSAGDTSYGYTF
>TRBJ1-5|-|-|TRBV24-1
TGTGCCACCAGTGATTTAAGGGTTTGGGGCAGGGTGGGCAATCAGCCCCAGCATTTT
CATSDLRVWGRVGNQPQHF
>TRBJ2-1|-|TRBD2|TRBV7-3
TGTGCCAGCAGCTTTACCGGGACTAAAAACAATGAGCAGTTCTTC
CASSFTGTKNNEQFF
>TRBJ2-1|many|-|TRBV5-1
TGCGCCAGCAGCTTCATGGACCCGTACAATGAGCAGTTCTTC
CASSFMDPYNEQFF
>TRBJ2-1|few|-|TRBV7-2
TGTGCCAGCCGACTAGGCAATGAGCAGTCCTTC
CASRLGNEQSF
>TRBJ2-3|-|TRBD2|TRBV10-3
TGTGCCATCAGCGGACTAGCGGGAAACACAGATACGCAGTATTTT
CAISGLAGNTDTQYF
>TRBJ2-5|-|-|TRBV7-2
TGTGCCAGCAGCTTATTCCCAGGGCAACAAGAGACCCAGTACTTC
CASSLFPGQQETQYF
>TRBJ1-1|-|-|TRBV20-1
TGCAGTGCTAGAGATCTCGTGCGGTTGGTAAACACTGAAGCTTTCTTT
CSARDLVRLVNTEAFF
>TRBJ1-5|few|-|TRBV27
TGTGCCAGCAGTTTTAAGGGTTTAGGGCGCTCCGATGGCAATCAGCCCCAGCATTTT
CASSFKGLGRSDGNQPQHF
>TRBJ2-7|few|-|TRBV6-1
TGTGCCAGCAGTGCATCCGACGGATCCATCTACGAGCAGTACTTC
CASSASDGSIYEQYF
>TRBJ2-6|few|TRBD2|TRBV20-1
TGCAGTGCGGCTCCGGGACTAGCGTCTATCTCTGGGGCCAACGTCCTGACTTTC
CSAAPGLASISGANVLTF
>TRBJ2-1|few|TRBD2|TRBV27
TGTGCCAGCACCCAAGCGTCTAGCGGAGACAATGAGCAGTTCTTC
CASTQASSGDNEQFF
>TRBJ2-3|once|TRBD2|TRBV20-1
TGCAGTGCTGTCTACCTAGCGGTTAGCACAGATACGCAGTATTTT
CSAVYLAVSTDTQYF
>TRBJ2-3|-|-|TRBV7-9
TGTGCCAGCAGCTTAGTCGGCAGGATCCATACGCAGTATTTT
CASSLVGRIHTQYF